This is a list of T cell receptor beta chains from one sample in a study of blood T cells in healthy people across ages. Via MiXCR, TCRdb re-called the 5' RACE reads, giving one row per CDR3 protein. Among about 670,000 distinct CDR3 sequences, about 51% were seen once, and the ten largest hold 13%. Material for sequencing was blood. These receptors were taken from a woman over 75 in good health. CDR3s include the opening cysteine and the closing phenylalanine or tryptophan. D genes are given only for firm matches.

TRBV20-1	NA	CSASALAISYEQYF
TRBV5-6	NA	CASSLRTIGGYNEQFF
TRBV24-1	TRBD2	CATSDEREGRYNEQFF
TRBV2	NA	CASSEFSASTNEKLFF
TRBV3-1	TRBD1	CASSRTTGFYNEQFF
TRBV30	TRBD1	CAWTRSGGLRTAKNIQYF
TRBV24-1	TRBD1	CATSGGQGNSGANVLTF
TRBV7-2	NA	CASSLDAGGTDTQYF
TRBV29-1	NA	CGGGGTEAFF
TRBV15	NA	CATSSGMGGQPQHF
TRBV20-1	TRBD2	CSARRQTSGYNEQFF
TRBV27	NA	CASSMGRIYGYTF
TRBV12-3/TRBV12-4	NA	CANNLSGDEQFF
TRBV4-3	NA	CASSQDAGRSYNEQFF
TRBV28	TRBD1	CASSSGQGGQETQYF
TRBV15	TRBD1	CATSARGEGNTEAFF
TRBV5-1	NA	CASSLAQGRGDTQYF